The TCR beta chain described here comes from a study of chemoradiotherapy in HPV16-positive cancers. Study outcomes and limitations: Functional assays defining HPV-specific T cells used only a couple of HPV16-positive patients. HPV-responsive T-cell expansion during chemoradiotherapy was linked to improved recurrence-free survival in HPV16-positive patients.

The germline gives CDR1 MDHEN, CDR2 SYDVKM. The CDR3 sequence is 20 residues long. Losses at the gene ends were 4 bases for V and 2 bases for J; bases not matched to a gene: 19. A note on this clone: The antigen is undetermined.

Clones were read by immunoSEQ multiplex PCR, and TCRdb kept only the in-frame ones, dropping some. Among a few thousand clones listed, roughly 72% were seen once. This sample comprised tumor tissue, obtained from a patient who underwent chemoradiotherapy. The chain couples TRBV28 to TRBJ2-3; 9 nucleotides line up with TRBD1. The receptor was isolated from a human donor with HPV-associated anogenital cancer. CDR3 DNA sequence: TGTGCCAGCAGTTCCTATAGGGGTTGGAGACAGGGGGAAATCACAGATACGCAGTATTTT. This gives the protein CASSSYRGWRQGEITDTQYF.